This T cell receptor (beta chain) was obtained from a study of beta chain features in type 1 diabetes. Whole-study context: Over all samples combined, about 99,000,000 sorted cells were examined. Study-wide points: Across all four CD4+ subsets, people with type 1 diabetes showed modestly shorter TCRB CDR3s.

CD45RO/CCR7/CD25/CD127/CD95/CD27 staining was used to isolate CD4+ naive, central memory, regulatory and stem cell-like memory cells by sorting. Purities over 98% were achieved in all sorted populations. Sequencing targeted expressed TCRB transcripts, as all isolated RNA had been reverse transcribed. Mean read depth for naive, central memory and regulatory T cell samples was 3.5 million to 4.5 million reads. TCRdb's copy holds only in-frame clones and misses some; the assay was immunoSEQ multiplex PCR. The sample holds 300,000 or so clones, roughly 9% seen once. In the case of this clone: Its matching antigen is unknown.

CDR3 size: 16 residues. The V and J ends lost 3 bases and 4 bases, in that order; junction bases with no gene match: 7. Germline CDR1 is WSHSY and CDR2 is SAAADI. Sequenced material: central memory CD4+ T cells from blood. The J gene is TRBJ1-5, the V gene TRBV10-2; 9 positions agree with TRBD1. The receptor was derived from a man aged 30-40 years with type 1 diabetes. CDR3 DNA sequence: TGCGCCAGCAGTGAACTACAGGGGGCTTGGAATCAGCCCCAGCATTTT. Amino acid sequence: CASSELQGAWNQPQHF.